This TCR beta chain originates from a study of cytomegalovirus exposure and HLA in healthy donors. Trimming took off 2 bases at V and 1 base at J, with 8 bases between the two ends. Germline assignment: CDR1 MNHEY and CDR2 SVGAGI. The CDR3 is 14 amino acids. This clone showed up just a few times. Its antigen remains unidentified. The study ran its PCR with 60 Vbeta and 13 Jbeta primers. The assay was immunoSEQ multiplex PCR, and TCRdb's table has in-frame clones only and misses some. The table includes about 200,000 clones, 75% to 85% detected once. Findings and caveats of the study: The records held CMV serostatus as the only immune exposure information.

This sequence joins TRBV6-5 and TRBJ1-1; D perhaps matches TRBD1 (5 bases). The receptor was derived from a woman aged 50 to 60 in good health and CMV-seronegative. Source material: PBMCs. CDR3 sequence: CASSYQGTNTEAFF. As DNA, the CDR3 is TGTGCCAGCAGTTACCAGGGAACGAACACTGAAGCTTTCTTT.